This T cell receptor beta chain was captured by sequencing in a study of beta chain features in type 1 diabetes. The study's findings and limits: In every one of the four CD4+ subsets, TCRB CDR3s were moderately but significantly shorter in Type 1 diabetes patients. Any HLA effect on TCRB rearrangement was left unresolved by small sub-analyses. Reads derived from cDNA could over-represent cells showing high TCR expression.

The CDR3 is 14 amino acids. V dropped 1 base and J dropped 4 bases, with 10 bases sitting between them. Germline V gene data show CDR1 as MGHRA and CDR2 as YSYEKL. This clone was picked up a small number of times. What it recognizes is unknown. The isolated RNA, all of it, was reverse transcribed, so expressed TCRB transcripts were what got sequenced. Profiling relied on immunoSEQ multiplex PCR, and the TCRdb table lists in-frame clones only, not all of them. The sample yields roughly 260,000 clones, under 13% seen once. This chain connects TRBV4-1 to TRBJ1-2; D is unclear. What was sequenced was naive CD4+ T cells from blood. The receptor comes from a man aged 25-45 years with type 1 diabetes. The CDR3 bases are TGCGCCAGCAGCCAAGGTCCTGAGGGCTATGGCTACACCTTC. It specifies CASSQGPEGYGYTF.